Below, 24 T cell receptor beta chains from the same sample are listed, as sequenced in a study of blood T cell repertoires in COVID-19. Here immunoSEQ multiplex PCR was the method, and the copy in TCRdb shows in-frame clones only, minus some. The sample holds 200,000 to 250,000 clones, 80% seen once. Sequencing was done on a sample of peripheral blood. The receptors shown here come from a human donor in a cohort sampled during active COVID-19.

There are a few counts of this clone. The rearrangement links TRBV3-1 (or the pseudogene TRBV3-2) to TRBJ2-1; maybe TRBD1 (6 bases). The CDR3 loop spans 13 amino acids. Trimming took off 1 base at V and 9 bases at J, with 10 bases between the two ends. Germline V gives CDR1 LGHDT, CDR2 YNNKEL (reference sequence). The CDR3 spells CASSQVQGSEQFF. CDR3 in DNA: TGTGCCAGCAGCCAAGTACAGGGAAGTGAGCAGTTCTTC.

Note on this clone: An end of the junction does not agree with germline; a read error may underlie this. The genes are TRBV19 and TRBJ2-3; possibly TRBD2 for D (6 bases). This CDR3 contains 14 residues. CDR1 and CDR2 (germline): LNHDA, SQIVND (reference sequence). DNA for the CDR3: TGTGCCAGTAGGATAGCGGTTAGCACAGATACGCAGTATTTT. It encodes CASRIAVSTDTQYF.

This chain joins TRBV5-4 and TRBJ1-2; D is undetermined. The CDR3 is 15 residues long. Germline assignment: CDR1 SGHNT and CDR2 YYREEE (reference sequence). V was clipped by 0 bases and J by 1 base, with 10 bases between them. This chain's CDR3 is CASSLVASFNYGYTF. CDR3 nucleotides: TGTGCCAGCAGCTTGGTAGCGTCCTTTAACTATGGCTACACCTTC.

The chain is built from TRBV3-1 (or the pseudogene TRBV3-2) and TRBJ2-7; TRBD1 agrees at 9 bases. CDR1 and CDR2 from the germline V gene are LGHDT and YNNKEL (reference sequence). The CDR3 loop spans 14 amino acids. V was clipped by 1 base and J by 2 bases; unmatched bases: 0. In DNA, the CDR3 is TGTGCCAGCAGCCAAGGGGACAGGGCCTACGAGCAGTACTTC. Protein product: CASSQGDRAYEQYF.

The J gene is TRBJ1-2, the V gene TRBV27; D is undetermined. The CDR3 runs to 13 residues. From germline, CDR1 is MNHEY and CDR2 SMNVEV (reference sequence). Trimming left V 6 bases short and J 9 bases short, with 17 bases between. The CDR3 DNA reads TGTGCCAGCAGCTCAGGTCCCTCAGCAAGCTACACCTTC. Translated: CASSSGPSASYTF.

The chain couples TRBV10-3 to TRBJ2-1; a weak D match, TRBD1 (6 bases). CDR1 is ENHRY and CDR2 is SYGVKD in the germline V gene. Trimming stripped 8 bases from V and 8 bases from J, with 10 bases between. The CDR3 contains 11 residues. CDR3 DNA sequence: TGTGCCATCGGCAGGGGCGATGAGCAGTTCTTC. It specifies CAIGRGDEQFF.

J is TRBJ2-1 and V is TRBV19; 11 bases match TRBD2. Germline V gene sequence: CDR1 LNHDA, CDR2 SQIVND (reference sequence). The CDR3 sequence is 16 residues long. The V and J ends lost 4 bases and 2 bases, in that order; junction bases with no gene match: 4. The CDR3 sequence is CASSTQTSGAYNEQFF. CDR3 DNA: TGTGCCAGTAGTACCCAGACTAGCGGGGCCTACAATGAGCAGTTCTTC.

The chain combines TRBV28 with TRBJ1-5; TRBD1 might be the D (5 bases). CDR3 size: 15 residues. Germline V gene lookup returns CDR1 MDHEN and CDR2 SYDVKM. V dropped 3 bases and J dropped 6 bases, with 15 bases sitting between them. Written as DNA, the CDR3 is TGTGCCAGCAGTTTGGCGGGGGATCGTGGTCAGCCCCAGCATTTT. Translated: CASSLAGDRGQPQHF.

The V and J genes are TRBV28 and TRBJ1-4, with TRBD1 matching over 10 bases. The germline gives CDR1 MDHEN, CDR2 SYDVKM. This CDR3 contains 19 residues. V was pared by 6 bases and J by 4 bases, with 17 bases of the junction left unmatched. The chain's CDR3 is CASSRATGTGELLNEKLFF. For the CDR3, the DNA is TGTGCCAGCAGCCGCGCGACCGGGACAGGGGAATTACTTAATGAAAAACTGTTTTTT.

This sequence joins TRBV5-6 and TRBJ2-1; D is ambiguous. Germline loops: CDR1 SGHDT, CDR2 YYEEEE. V dropped 4 bases and J dropped 9 bases, with 14 bases sitting between them. The CDR3 is made up of 13 amino acids. The CDR3 region is CASSKQQLGEQFF. The CDR3 DNA follows: TGTGCCAGCAGCAAACAACAGCTGGGTGAGCAGTTCTTC.

The chain's CDR3 is CASSLGLAGFSTDTQYF. The CDR3 DNA reads TGTGCCAGCAGCTTAGGCCTAGCGGGGTTTAGCACAGATACGCAGTATTTT. The V call is TRBV7-3, the J call TRBJ2-3, with 9 bases that match TRBD2. CDR1 SGHTA and CDR2 FQGTGA come from the germline V gene. The CDR3 spans 17 residues. Unmatched junction bases numbered 6, after V lost 2 bases and J lost 0 bases.

The rearrangement links TRBV5-8 to TRBJ2-7; tentative D call: TRBD1 (6 bases). The germline gives CDR1 SGHTS, CDR2 YDEGEE. CDR3 length: 15 residues. V was shortened by 1 base and J by 1 base, with 12 bases between the two germline ends. The CDR3 sequence is CASSLTGQSSYEQYF. The CDR3 DNA reads TGTGCCAGCAGCTTGACGGGACAATCATCCTACGAGCAGTACTTC.

The CDR3 loop reads CASSDRTSGAAYEQYF. CDR3 DNA sequence: TGTGCCAGCAGTGACCGGACTAGCGGGGCTGCCTACGAGCAGTACTTC. The chain uses TRBV25-1 and TRBJ2-7, with TRBD2 matching 12 bases. V trimming: 3 bases; J trimming: 2 bases; junction bases outside the gene matches: 5. Germline V CDR1 and CDR2: MGHDK, SYGVNS. The CDR3 extends over 16 amino acids.

CDR3 region: CASSLAPRGRSNQPQHF. The CDR3 DNA reads as TGCGCCAGCAGCTTGGCTCCAAGGGGGCGTAGCAATCAGCCCCAGCATTTT. V usage is TRBV5-1 and J usage is TRBJ1-5; 7 bases match TRBD1. J lost 0 bases, V lost 0 bases, and 6 bases had no gene match. This CDR3 contains 17 residues. In germline, CDR1 is SGHRS, CDR2 YFSETQ.

The V gene is TRBV5-1, the J gene TRBJ2-3; 15 positions match TRBD2. V lost 4 bases to trimming and J lost 6 bases; unmatched junction nucleotides: 9. The CDR3 contains 17 residues. Per germline, CDR1 SGHRS and CDR2 YFSETQ. The CDR3: CASSLAGLAGGGDTQYF. CDR3 DNA: TGCGCCAGCAGCCTGGCGGGACTAGCGGGGGGTGGCGATACGCAGTATTTT.

The rearrangement joins TRBV3-1 (or the pseudogene TRBV3-2) to TRBJ1-5, with D unclear. The CDR3 loop spans 15 amino acids. CDR1 LGHDT and CDR2 YNNKEL come from the germline V gene (reference sequence). The germline V and J ends were trimmed by 4 bases and 0 bases, with 10 bases remaining between them. The CDR3, as DNA: TGTGCCAGCAGCCCCCAGGCGAATAGCAATCAGCCCCAGCATTTT. This translates into CASSPQANSNQPQHF.

The chain has TRBV4-3 and TRBJ1-3; D unresolved. From germline, CDR1 is LGHNA and CDR2 YSLEER. This CDR3 comprises 12 residues. The CDR3 region is CASASSGNTIYF. As DNA, the CDR3 is TGCGCTTCCGCGTCCTCTGGAAACACCATATATTTT.

This clone was recorded only once. V usage is TRBV28 and J usage is TRBJ2-7; maybe TRBD1 (7 bases). CDR1 is MDHEN and CDR2 is SYDVKM in the germline V gene. Trimming shortened V by 6 bases and J by 0 bases, and 12 bases separated the two germline ends. The CDR3 is made up of 14 amino acids. CDR3 nucleotide sequence: TGTGCCAGCAGATTCAGGGGGGACTCCTACGAGCAGTACTTC. This translates into CASRFRGDSYEQYF.

The chain has TRBV11-3 and TRBJ2-2, with D perhaps matching TRBD1 (5 bases). V was shortened by 3 bases and J by 8 bases, with 13 bases between the two germline ends. The germline V gene encodes CDR1 SGHNT and CDR2 YENEEA. The CDR3 extends over 14 amino acids. DNA for the CDR3: TGTGCCAGCAGCTTGGGGCCTCGAACTGGGGAGCTGTTTTTT. The encoded protein is CASSLGPRTGELFF.

In its sample, this clone was seen once. The chain is built from TRBV27 and TRBJ1-2, with TRBD1 matching 7 bases. Trimming took 6 bases from V and 1 from J; bases not matched to a gene: 8. The CDR3 is 15 residues long. Germline CDR1 and CDR2: MNHEY and SMNVEV (reference sequence). This CDR3 is CASSLRQGLNYGYTF. DNA of the CDR3: TGTGCCAGCAGCCTTCGACAGGGTCTTAACTATGGCTACACCTTC.

This clone appeared a few times. The chain recombines TRBV25-1 with TRBJ1-1, with 9 nucleotides matching TRBD1. The CDR3 length is 14 residues. J gave up 11 bases and V 4 bases, and 11 bases lay outside the gene matches. Germline CDR1 MGHDK, CDR2 SYGVNS. CDR3 amino acids: CASSGPGQGVFAFF. CDR3 DNA: TGTGCCAGCAGTGGGCCGGGACAGGGAGTTTTTGCTTTCTTT.

This rearrangement joins TRBV19 to TRBJ2-3; 8 bases match TRBD2. CDR1 and CDR2 (germline): LNHDA, SQIVND (reference sequence). The CDR3 runs 15 residues. V shed 5 bases and J 5 bases; nucleotides not matched to a gene: 9. CDR3 protein: CASSFTGGPGDTQYF. Written as DNA, the CDR3 is TGTGCCAGTAGTTTTACGGGAGGGCCGGGAGATACGCAGTATTTT.

The V call is TRBV4-3, the J call TRBJ2-1, with D uncertain. The CDR3 totals 14 residues. Deletions cut 0 bases from V and 8 bases from J, with 11 bases between. Germline lookup yields CDR1 LGHNA and CDR2 YSLEER. This chain's CDR3 is CASSQDHGRDEQFF. The CDR3 DNA follows: TGCGCCAGCAGCCAAGATCATGGGCGAGATGAGCAGTTCTTC.

This chain connects TRBV5-1 to TRBJ2-3, with D tentatively TRBD1 (6 bases). CDR3 size: 13 residues. With 0 bases removed from V and 5 bases from J, the gap between germline ends came to 7 bases. Per the germline V gene, CDR1 is SGHRS and CDR2 is YFSETQ. This chain's CDR3 is CASSLGGQDTQYF. CDR3 in DNA: TGCGCCAGCAGCTTGGGGGGACAAGATACGCAGTATTTT.